The next 21 T cell receptor beta chains were all read from a single sample in a study of sequential checkpoint blockade in melanoma. Treatment here: randomized to nivolumab then ipilimumab (arm A) or the reverse (arm B). Here immunoSEQ multiplex PCR was the method, and the copy in TCRdb shows in-frame clones only, minus some. In the table there are fewer than 40,000 clones, approximately 91% of which are singletons. Sample: CD8+ T cells sorted from blood (inferred from file names), taken from a patient given nivolumab and ipilimumab in sequence. The receptor source for this set is a human donor with melanoma.

The rearrangement links TRBV4-2 to TRBJ2-3; 14 bases align to TRBD2. The CDR3 covers 19 residues. Per the germline V gene, CDR1 is LGHNA and CDR2 is YNFKEQ. The ends lost 1 base at V and 1 base at J; junction bases unmatched: 7. CDR3 residues: CASSQAEPGLAGGTDTQYF. As DNA, the CDR3 is TGTGCCAGCAGCCAAGCGGAACCGGGACTAGCGGGAGGCACAGATACGCAGTATTTT.

The V gene is TRBV7-8, the J gene TRBJ1-1; 7 bases agree with TRBD1. Unmatched junction bases numbered 8, after V lost 2 bases and J lost 5 bases. The CDR3 contains 15 residues. Germline CDR1 SGHVS, CDR2 FQNEAQ. In DNA, the CDR3 is TGTGCCAGCAGCTTATCGCAGGGGGTGAGGACTGAAGCTTTCTTT. This sequence encodes CASSLSQGVRTEAFF.

This clone was seen just once. The V and J genes are TRBV28 and TRBJ1-2; D is undetermined. The CDR3 extends over 13 amino acids. Germline CDR1 MDHEN, CDR2 SYDVKM. V was pared by 2 bases and J by 0 bases, with 4 bases between. DNA for the CDR3: TGTGCCAGCAGTTTAGCGGCTAACTATGGCTACACCTTC. It yields the protein CASSLAANYGYTF.

The chain carries TRBV27 and TRBJ2-5; 10 positions agree with TRBD1. Near its end, the DNA agrees better with TRBJ2-7, so the J call may be wrong. The CDR3 loop spans 14 amino acids. Germline CDR1 and CDR2: MNHEY and SMNVEV (reference sequence). The DNA of the CDR3 is TGTGCCAGCAGTTTATGGGACAGGGGCCACGAGCAGTACTTC. The encoded protein is CASSLWDRGHEQYF.

V usage is TRBV6-1 and J usage is TRBJ2-1; 9 bases line up with TRBD2. The CDR3 sequence is 16 residues long. V trimming: 0 bases; J trimming: 7 bases; junction bases outside the gene matches: 7. Germline-derived CDR1 and CDR2 are MNHNS and SASEGT. CDR3 loop: CASSEAPASGMNEQFF. DNA for the CDR3: TGTGCCAGCAGTGAAGCGCCGGCTAGCGGGATGAATGAGCAGTTCTTC.

This clone has a single count. This chain connects TRBV6-1 to TRBJ2-1; TRBD1 agrees at 9 bases. V dropped 1 base and J dropped 7; count of bases not matched to a gene: 2. CDR3 size: 14 residues. Germline-derived CDR1 and CDR2 are MNHNS and SASEGT. The DNA of the CDR3 is TGTGCCAGCAGTGAAGGGACAGGGGTTAATGAGCAGTTCTTC. This gives the protein CASSEGTGVNEQFF.

This chain connects TRBV6-6 to TRBJ2-7, with unresolved D. V was shortened by 0 bases and J by 2 bases, with 5 bases between the two germline ends. CDR3 length: 13 amino acids. Germline CDR1 MNHNY, CDR2 SVGAGI (reference sequence). As DNA, the CDR3 is TGTGCCAGCAGTTACTCGAGCGCCTACGAGCAGTACGTC. Protein: CASSYSSAYEQYV.

V usage is TRBV5-6 and J usage is TRBJ2-5, with 7 bases aligning to TRBD2. With the DNA end fitting TRBJ2-7 better, the J assignment may be wrong. Germline V gene sequence: CDR1 SGHDT, CDR2 YYEEEE. The CDR3 length is 15 residues. The CDR3 loop is CASSLGLAVNYEQYF. Written as DNA, the CDR3 is TGTGCCAGCAGCTTGGGGCTAGCGGTAAACTACGAGCAGTACTTC.

DNA of the CDR3: TGTGCCAGCAGCGTGGGGACAGGGGCCCAGCGGGAGCAGTTCTTC. This encodes CASSVGTGAQREQFF. V usage is TRBV9 and J usage is TRBJ2-1; 10 bases agree with TRBD1. The CDR3 totals 15 residues. Germline loops: CDR1 SGDLS, CDR2 YYNGEE. V lost 2 bases and J lost 10; bases outside the gene matches: 9.

V is TRBV27 and J is TRBJ2-1, with TRBD2 identical over 8 bases. V shed 6 bases, J shed 8 bases, and the junction held 12 bases outside the gene matches. CDR1 and CDR2 (germline): MNHEY, SMNVEV (reference sequence). CDR3 length: 15 amino acids. The CDR3 sequence is CASSPGLVGNHEQFF. CDR3 DNA: TGTGCCAGCAGCCCGGGACTAGTGGGCAACCATGAGCAGTTCTTC.

The chain is built from TRBV5-6 and TRBJ2-7, with TRBD2 identical over 14 bases. Per the germline V gene, CDR1 is SGHDT and CDR2 is YYEEEE. With V trimmed by 0 bases and J by 7 bases, 6 bases remained unmatched. The CDR3 is 16 amino acids. The chain's CDR3 is CASSLEGGLAGVEQYF. In DNA form, the CDR3 reads TGTGCCAGCAGCTTGGAGGGGGGACTAGCGGGAGTGGAGCAGTACTTC. Complete variable domain (other parts from reference TRBV5-6 and TRBJ2-7): DAGVTQSPTHLIKTRGQQVTLRCSPKSGHDTVSWYQQALGQGPQFIFQYYEEEERQRGNFPDRFSGHQFPNYSSELNVNALLLGDSALYLCASSLEGGLAGVEQYFGPGTRLTVT.

This chain uses TRBV7-9 with TRBJ2-5; the D gene is possibly TRBD2 (6 bases). The assigned J gene may be wrong: the sequence end matches TRBJ2-7 better. The CDR3 contains 12 residues. Germline loops: CDR1 SEHNR, CDR2 FQNEAQ (reference sequence). The CDR3 is CASSSRGDEQYF. The CDR3, as DNA: TGTGCCAGCAGCTCGCGGGGTGACGAGCAGTACTTC.

This clone was seen a handful of times. The V call is TRBV27, the J call TRBJ2-3; D remains ambiguous. V lost 7 bases to trimming and J lost 3 bases, with 17 bases between them. The CDR3 totals 15 residues. Per germline, CDR1 MNHEY and CDR2 SMNVEV (reference sequence). The CDR3 sequence: CASTSHSPGTDTQYF. As DNA, the CDR3 is TGTGCCAGCACCTCACATAGCCCTGGGACAGATACGCAGTATTTT.

The chain has TRBV27 and TRBJ1-4; 7 nucleotides match TRBD1. This CDR3 has 16 residues. Trimming removed 4 bases from V and 5 bases from J; junction bases left unmatched: 10. CDR1 and CDR2 from the germline V gene are MNHEY and SMNVEV (reference sequence). CDR3 sequence: CASSSRTGRWNEKLFF. In DNA, the CDR3 is TGTGCCAGCAGTTCTAGGACAGGCCGATGGAATGAAAAACTGTTTTTT.

The V call is TRBV6-6, the J call TRBJ2-7, with 8 bases matching TRBD1. Germline V lookup: CDR1 MNHNY, CDR2 SVGAGI (reference sequence). This CDR3 is built from 15 residues. Trimming took 7 bases from V and 2 from J; bases not matched to a gene: 10. CDR3 coding DNA: TGTGCCAGCACGCAGGGGGCGGGGATCACCTACGAGCAGTACTTC. Translating it yields CASTQGAGITYEQYF.

J is TRBJ2-1 and V is TRBV19; tentatively, D is TRBD2 (5 bases). CDR1 is LNHDA, CDR2 SQIVND, per germline (reference sequence). V shed 4 bases and J shed 6 bases, with 7 bases lying between them. The CDR3 extends over 12 amino acids. The chain's CDR3 is CASSTGLNEQFF. The CDR3 coding sequence is TGTGCCAGTAGTACCGGACTCAATGAGCAGTTCTTC.

This clone counts as medium-sized. The V and J genes are TRBV6-4 and TRBJ2-2; 8 nucleotides align to TRBD2. CDR1 and CDR2 from the germline V gene are MRHNA and SNTAGT. V dropped 0 bases and J dropped 5; count of bases not matched to a gene: 5. The CDR3 spans 16 residues. The CDR3 sequence: CASSDSTSGETGELFF. The DNA for the CDR3 is TGTGCCAGCAGTGACTCTACTAGCGGAGAGACCGGGGAGCTGTTTTTT.

The V call is TRBV6-1, the J call TRBJ2-5, with 10 bases aligning to TRBD1. CDR3 length: 14 residues. Germline V CDR1 and CDR2: MNHNS, SASEGT. The junction had 4 bases not matched to a gene; V was cut back by 5 bases and J by 4 bases. CDR3 sequence reads: CASSMTGGGETQYF. DNA for the CDR3: TGTGCCAGCAGTATGACAGGGGGCGGAGAGACCCAGTACTTC.

This chain joins TRBV27 and TRBJ1-6, with D uncertain. V was trimmed by 3 bases and J by 10 bases, leaving 10 bases between them. The CDR3 has 13 amino acids. Germline-derived CDR1 and CDR2 are MNHEY and SMNVEV (reference sequence). The CDR3 DNA is TGTGCCAGCAGTTTGTCGGTATGGTCACCCCTCCACTTT. Translated: CASSLSVWSPLHF.

The rearrangement joins TRBV2 to TRBJ1-1, with no clear D. CDR3 length: 12 residues. The V and J ends lost 5 bases and 4 bases respectively, with 8 bases between them. In germline, CDR1 is SNHLY, CDR2 FYNNEI. CDR3 sequence: CASSYSGTEAFF. CDR3 DNA: TGTGCCAGCAGTTATTCGGGCACTGAAGCTTTCTTT.

The genes are TRBV18 and TRBJ2-1; 9 positions agree with TRBD2. The V gene's germline CDR1 is KGHSH and CDR2 LQKENI. The CDR3 runs 17 residues. The ends lost 0 bases at V and 0 bases at J; junction bases unmatched: 3. The CDR3 loop reads CASSPPGLADSYNEQFF. The CDR3 nucleotides read TGTGCCAGCTCACCACCGGGACTAGCCGACTCCTACAATGAGCAGTTCTTC.